These T cell receptor beta chains were read from a single sample in a study of T cell responses to AZD1222 COVID-19 vaccine. Measured with immunoSEQ multiplex PCR; TCRdb has only the in-frame clones, and not every one. The sample shows around 150,000 clones, around 94% of them seen only once. The source material was peripheral blood, sampled on day 0 of AZD1222 vaccination. These receptor sequences come from an adult in good health. Both conserved end residues are part of each CDR3. Each record gives: J gene, V gene, clone size, D gene, CDR3 DNA, CDR3 protein. A D gene is named only where the DNA matches it firmly. Clone size is shown for a subset of rows, as once, few, many or a class of expanded clone.

>TRBJ1-1|TRBV7-9|NA|NA
TGTGCCAGCAGCGGGGTGAACACTGAAGCTTTCTTT
CASSGVNTEAFF
>TRBJ2-2|TRBV5-1|NA|NA
TGCGCCAGCAGCTTCCTGGGGCAGACCGGGGAGCTGTTTTTT
CASSFLGQTGELFF
>TRBJ2-3|TRBV3-1/TRBV3-2|NA|TRBD2
TGTGCCAGCAGCCAAGATCTCCTCCGGGGGGGTTCCACAGATACGCAGTATTTT
CASSQDLLRGGSTDTQYF
>TRBJ2-5|TRBV7-3|NA|NA
TGTGCCAGCAGCCAAGGAGGGGCCCAGTACTTC
CASSQGGAQYF
>TRBJ1-5|TRBV4-1|NA|TRBD1
TGCGCCAGCAGCCACACCGGGCAGTCGACAGGGCATCAGCCCCAGCATTTT
CASSHTGQSTGHQPQHF
>TRBJ2-1|TRBV6-1|NA|TRBD2
TGTGCCAGCAGTGGCGCTAGCGGGTACTCCTACAATGAGCAGTTCTTC
CASSGASGYSYNEQFF
>TRBJ1-5|TRBV2|NA|NA
TGTGCCAACAATAACGGGCGCAATCAGCCCCAGCATTTT
CANNNGRNQPQHF
>TRBJ2-5|TRBV6-6|NA|NA
TGTGCCAGCAGTAAGGGAGCAGAGACCCAGTACTTC
CASSKGAETQYF
>TRBJ1-1|TRBV7-9|NA|TRBD1
TGTGCCAGCAGCAAAATCGGGACAGCCGTCGGCGCTTTCTTT
CASSKIGTAVGAFF
>TRBJ1-5|TRBV2|NA|NA
TGTGCCAGCAGTGAAAGATGGGCAGGGCATCAGCCCCAGCATTTT
CASSERWAGHQPQHF
>TRBJ2-3|TRBV11-2|once|TRBD2
TGTGCCAGCAGCCCGACTAGCGGGAGAGATCCAAATACGCAGTATTTT
CASSPTSGRDPNTQYF
>TRBJ1-6|TRBV6-5|NA|NA
TGTGCCAGTGCCCGGACAGAGGATTCACCCCTCCACTTT
CASARTEDSPLHF
>TRBJ1-1|TRBV5-1|NA|NA
TGCGCCAGCAGCATGGGATTGGGGGAGAACACTGAAGCTTTCTTT
CASSMGLGENTEAFF
>TRBJ1-6|TRBV6-2/TRBV6-3|NA|NA
TGTGCCAGCAGTTACAATGGCAGGGGTAATTCACCCCTCCACTTT
CASSYNGRGNSPLHF
>TRBJ1-5|TRBV18|once|NA
TGTGCCAGCTCACCACCGACCGGGCGAGCCCAGCATTTT
CASSPPTGRAQHF
>TRBJ1-5|TRBV3-1/TRBV3-2|NA|TRBD1
TGTGCCAGCAGCCAAGATCCAGGGGGTAATCAGCCCCAGCATTTT
CASSQDPGGNQPQHF
>TRBJ2-3|TRBV18|NA|TRBD2
TGTGCCAGCTCACCAGGAATCGGACTAGCGGGAGGGAAAGATACGCAGTATTTT
CASSPGIGLAGGKDTQYF
>TRBJ1-5|TRBV5-6|NA|NA
TGTGCCAGCAGCTTGGCTAGCAATCAGCCCCAGCATTTT
CASSLASNQPQHF
>TRBJ1-1|TRBV19|NA|TRBD1
TGTGCCAGTAGTTCACAGGGGGCCGGGGACACTGAAGCTTTCTTT
CASSSQGAGDTEAFF
>TRBJ2-3|TRBV11-3|NA|TRBD2
TGTGCCAGCAGCATAGCGGGGGCAGATACGCAGTATTTT
CASSIAGADTQYF
>TRBJ2-1|TRBV7-8|NA|NA
TGTGCCAGCAGCCCTGACAGCTCCTACAATGAGCAGTTCTTC
CASSPDSSYNEQFF
>TRBJ1-1|TRBV29-1|NA|TRBD1
TGCAGCGTCGTACCAGGGGGCGATCCCCTAATGAACACTGAAGCTTTCTTT
CSVVPGGDPLMNTEAFF